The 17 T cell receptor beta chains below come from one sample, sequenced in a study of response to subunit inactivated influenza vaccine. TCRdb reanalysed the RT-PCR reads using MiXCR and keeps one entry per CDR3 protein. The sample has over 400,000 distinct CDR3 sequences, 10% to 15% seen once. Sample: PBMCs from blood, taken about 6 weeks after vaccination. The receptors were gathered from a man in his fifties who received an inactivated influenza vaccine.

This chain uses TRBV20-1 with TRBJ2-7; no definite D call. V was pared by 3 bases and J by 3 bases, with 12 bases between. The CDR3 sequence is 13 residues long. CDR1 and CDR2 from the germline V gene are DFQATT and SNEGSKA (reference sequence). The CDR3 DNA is TGCAGTGCTAGTCCCCCGGCAGACTACGAGCAGTACTTC. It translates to CSASPPADYEQYF.

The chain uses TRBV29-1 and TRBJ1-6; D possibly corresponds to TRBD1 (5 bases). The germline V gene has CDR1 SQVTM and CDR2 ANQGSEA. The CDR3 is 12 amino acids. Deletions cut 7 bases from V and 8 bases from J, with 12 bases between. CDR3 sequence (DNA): TGCAGCGCAAAGGGGCCTGATTCACCCCTCCACTTT. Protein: CSAKGPDSPLHF.

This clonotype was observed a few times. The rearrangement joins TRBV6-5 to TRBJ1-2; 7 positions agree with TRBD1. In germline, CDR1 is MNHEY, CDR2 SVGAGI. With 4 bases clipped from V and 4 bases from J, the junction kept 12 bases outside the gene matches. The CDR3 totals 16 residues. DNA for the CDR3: TGTGCCAGCAGTTTAGGACAGGTTTCGAGGGGCTATGGCTACACCTTC. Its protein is CASSLGQVSRGYGYTF.

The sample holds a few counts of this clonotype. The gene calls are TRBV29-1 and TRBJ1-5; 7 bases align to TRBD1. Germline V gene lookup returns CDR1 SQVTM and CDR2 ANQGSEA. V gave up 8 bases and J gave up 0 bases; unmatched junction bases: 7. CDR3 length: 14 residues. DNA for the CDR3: TGCAGCTCCTGGACAGGAATTAGCAATCAGCCCCAGCATTTT. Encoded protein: CSSWTGISNQPQHF.

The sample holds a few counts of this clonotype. Here the CDR3 DNA reads TGTGCCATCAGCGACAGGACTAGCGGGATTTATGAGCAGTACTTC. The encoded protein is CAISDRTSGIYEQYF. The V call is TRBV10-3, the J call TRBJ2-7, with TRBD2 identical over 12 bases. The CDR3 consists of 15 residues. V trimming: 6 bases; J trimming: 7 bases; junction bases outside the gene matches: 10. The germline V gene has CDR1 ENHRY and CDR2 SYGVKD.

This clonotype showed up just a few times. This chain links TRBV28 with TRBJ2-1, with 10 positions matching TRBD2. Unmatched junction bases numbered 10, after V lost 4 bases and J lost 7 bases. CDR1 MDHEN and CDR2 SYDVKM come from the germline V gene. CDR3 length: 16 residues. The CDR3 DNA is TGTGCCAGCAGTTCGGGACTAGCGCCCGGAGGTAATGAGCAGTTCTTC. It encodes CASSSGLAPGGNEQFF.

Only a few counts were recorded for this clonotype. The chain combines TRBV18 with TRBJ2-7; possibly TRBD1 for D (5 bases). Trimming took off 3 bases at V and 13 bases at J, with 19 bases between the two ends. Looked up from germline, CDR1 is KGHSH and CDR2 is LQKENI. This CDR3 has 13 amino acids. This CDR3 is CASSPNRDRPPYF. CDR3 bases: TGTGCCAGCTCACCGAATCGAGACAGACCCCCTTACTTC. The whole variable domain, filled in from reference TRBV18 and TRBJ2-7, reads NAGVMQNPRHLVRRRGQEARLRCSPMKGHSHVYWYRQLPEEGLKFMVYLQKENIIDESGMPKERFSAEFPKEGPSILRIQQVVRGDSAAYFCASSPNRDRPPYFGPGTRLTVT.

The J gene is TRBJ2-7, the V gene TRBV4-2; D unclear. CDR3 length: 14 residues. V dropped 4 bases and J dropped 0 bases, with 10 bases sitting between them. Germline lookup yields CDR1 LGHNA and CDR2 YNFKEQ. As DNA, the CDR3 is TGTGCCAGCAGCCCCGGGCTCCCCTCCTACGAGCAGTACTTC. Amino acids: CASSPGLPSYEQYF.

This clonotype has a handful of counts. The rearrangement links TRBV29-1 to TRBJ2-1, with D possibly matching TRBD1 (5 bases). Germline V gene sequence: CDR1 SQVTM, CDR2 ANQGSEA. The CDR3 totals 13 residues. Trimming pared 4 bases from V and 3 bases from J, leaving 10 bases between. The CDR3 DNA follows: TGCAGCGTTGGGACACCTCTCTACAATGAGCAGTTCTTC. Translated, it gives CSVGTPLYNEQFF.

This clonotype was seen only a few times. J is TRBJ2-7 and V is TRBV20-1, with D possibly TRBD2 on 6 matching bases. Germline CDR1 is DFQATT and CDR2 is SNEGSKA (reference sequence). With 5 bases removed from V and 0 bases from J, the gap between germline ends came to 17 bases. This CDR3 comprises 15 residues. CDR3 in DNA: TGCAGTGCTCCCCAAAGACTAGGCGTCTCCTACGAGCAGTACTTC. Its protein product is CSAPQRLGVSYEQYF.

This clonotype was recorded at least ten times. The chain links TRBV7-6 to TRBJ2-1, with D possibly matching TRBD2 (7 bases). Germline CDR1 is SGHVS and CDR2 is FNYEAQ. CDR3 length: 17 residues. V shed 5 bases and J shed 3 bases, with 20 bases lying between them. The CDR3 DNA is TGTGCCAGCAGCCGTAGGTTTGGGGGGGCCAGCTACAATGAGCAGTTCTTC. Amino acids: CASSRRFGGASYNEQFF.

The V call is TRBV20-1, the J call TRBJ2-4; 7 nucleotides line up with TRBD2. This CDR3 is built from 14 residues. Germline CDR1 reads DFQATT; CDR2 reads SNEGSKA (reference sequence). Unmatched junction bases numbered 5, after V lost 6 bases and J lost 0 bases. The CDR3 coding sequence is TGCAGTGCACCCGGGGGGATAGCCAAAAACATTCAGTACTTC. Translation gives CSAPGGIAKNIQYF.

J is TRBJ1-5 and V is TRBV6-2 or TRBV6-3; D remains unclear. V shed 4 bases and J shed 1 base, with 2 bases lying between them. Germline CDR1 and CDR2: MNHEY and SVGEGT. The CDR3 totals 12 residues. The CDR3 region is CASSWSNQPQHF. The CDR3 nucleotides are TGTGCCAGCAGTTGGAGCAATCAGCCCCAGCATTTT.

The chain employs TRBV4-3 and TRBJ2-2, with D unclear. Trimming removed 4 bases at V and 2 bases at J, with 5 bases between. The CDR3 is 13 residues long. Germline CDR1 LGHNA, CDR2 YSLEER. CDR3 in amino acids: CASSRPNTGELFF. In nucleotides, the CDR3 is TGCGCCAGCAGCCGTCCTAACACCGGGGAGCTGTTTTTT.

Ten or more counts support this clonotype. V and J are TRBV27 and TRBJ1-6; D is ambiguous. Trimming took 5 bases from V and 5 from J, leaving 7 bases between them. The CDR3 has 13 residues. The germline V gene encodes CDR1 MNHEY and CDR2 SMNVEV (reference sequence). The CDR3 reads CASSTNHNSPLHF. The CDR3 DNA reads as TGTGCCAGCAGTACCAACCATAATTCACCCCTCCACTTT.

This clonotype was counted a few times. The CDR3 is CASSQDGQYTEAFF. The CDR3 DNA follows: TGCGCCAGCAGCCAAGATGGACAGTACACTGAAGCTTTCTTT. This sequence joins TRBV4-3 and TRBJ1-1, with D maybe TRBD1 (6 bases). The CDR3 covers 14 residues. CDR1 is LGHNA and CDR2 is YSLEER in the germline V gene. With 0 bases removed from V and 3 bases from J, the gap between germline ends came to 8 bases.

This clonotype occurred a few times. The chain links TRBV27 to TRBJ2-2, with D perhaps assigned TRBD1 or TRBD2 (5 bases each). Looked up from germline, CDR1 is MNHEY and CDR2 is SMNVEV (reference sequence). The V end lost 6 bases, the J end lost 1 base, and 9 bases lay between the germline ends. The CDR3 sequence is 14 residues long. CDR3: CASRWDVNTGELFF. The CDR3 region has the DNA TGTGCCAGCAGATGGGACGTGAACACCGGGGAGCTGTTTTTT.